The 12 T cell receptor beta chains below all came from one sample that was sequenced in a study of T cells in Graves' hyperthyroidism and ophthalmopathy. Amplified TCR beta CDR3 regions derived from RNA transcripts. First-round RT-PCR of the TCR CDR3 relied on the HTBI primer set. TCRdb re-called the multiplex PCR reads through MiXCR, storing one row per CDR3 protein. Among hundreds of thousands of distinct CDR3 sequences listed, about 15% were seen once. Sequencing was performed on blood. The receptor set was obtained from a woman between 40 and 55 years old with Graves' ophthalmopathy.

This clonotype appeared a few times. V and J are TRBV10-3 and TRBJ2-7, with 10 positions matching TRBD2. V dropped 3 bases and J dropped 7; count of bases not matched to a gene: 9. Per germline, CDR1 ENHRY and CDR2 SYGVKD. The CDR3 extends over 15 amino acids. CDR3 loop: CAISDPLAGAGEQYF. The CDR3 DNA follows: TGTGCCATCAGTGACCCCCTAGCGGGAGCCGGGGAGCAGTACTTC.

This clonotype was seen more than once but under ten times. This chain connects TRBV30 to TRBJ1-6; D remains unclear. CDR1 is GTSNPN and CDR2 is SVGIG in the germline V gene (reference sequence). The V end was cut by 0 bases, the J end by 10 bases, with 16 bases between. This CDR3 spans 15 amino acids. CDR3 in DNA: TGTGCCTGGAGTGTATATACCCTGGAGGACTCACCCCTCCACTTT. It is translated as CAWSVYTLEDSPLHF.

This clonotype has ten or more counts. This sequence joins TRBV7-3 and TRBJ1-1; no definite D call. V lost 1 base and J lost 1, with 4 bases in between. The germline gives CDR1 SGHTA, CDR2 FQGTGA. The CDR3 consists of 13 residues. In DNA, the CDR3 is TGTGCCAGCAGCTTAATCAGGAACACTGAAGCTTTCTTT. It encodes CASSLIRNTEAFF.

This clonotype was recorded a few times. The chain recombines TRBV19 with TRBJ2-7; 8 bases are shared with TRBD1. CDR1 is LNHDA and CDR2 is SQIVND in the germline V gene (reference sequence). The CDR3 consists of 14 residues. With V trimmed by 5 bases and J by 5 bases, 8 bases remained unmatched. DNA of the CDR3: TGTGCCAGTAGTCCCCGGACAGGGAACAACGAGCAGTACTTC. Translation gives CASSPRTGNNEQYF.

This clonotype was counted at least ten times. The V and J genes are TRBV2 and TRBJ1-5; D is possibly TRBD1 (6 bases). The CDR3 contains 14 residues. Per the germline V gene, CDR1 is SNHLY and CDR2 is FYNNEI. Trimming pared 8 bases from V and 4 bases from J, leaving 15 bases between. The CDR3 DNA reads as TGTGCCAGCGGGGACACCTATTCGAATCAGCCCCAGCATTTT. Encoded protein: CASGDTYSNQPQHF.

In its sample, this clonotype was seen many times. The chain recombines TRBV4-2 with TRBJ1-1, with a possible D match to TRBD1 (5 bases). The ends were cut back, 0 bases at V and 6 bases at J, with 14 bases in the middle. The germline V gene encodes CDR1 LGHNA and CDR2 YNFKEQ. This CDR3 comprises 15 residues. This chain's CDR3 is CASSQDRGSLPEAFF. CDR3 coding DNA: TGTGCCAGCAGCCAAGATAGGGGATCGCTTCCTGAAGCTTTCTTT.

This clonotype was detected many times. The rearrangement joins TRBV13 to TRBJ2-2; D not certain. V lost 1 base, J lost 5 bases, and 2 bases lay in between. The CDR3 totals 12 residues. Germline CDR1 is PRHDT and CDR2 is FYEKMQ (reference sequence). Here the CDR3 reads CASSLETGELFF. DNA of the CDR3: TGTGCCAGCAGCTTAGAGACCGGGGAGCTGTTTTTT. The complete variable domain, with remaining parts taken from reference TRBV13 and TRBJ2-2, reads AAGVIQSPRHLIKEKRETATLKCYPIPRHDTVYWYQQGPGQDPQFLISFYEKMQSDKGSIPDRFSAQQFSDYHSELNMSSLELGDSALYFCASSLETGELFFGEGSRLTVL.

This clonotype has ten or more counts. The V call is TRBV9, the J call TRBJ2-7; 7 bases are a match to TRBD1. The V gene end was trimmed by 2 bases and the J gene end by 2 bases; junction bases not matched to a gene: 7. The CDR3 is made up of 15 amino acids. Germline lookup yields CDR1 SGDLS and CDR2 YYNGEE. CDR3 protein: CASSVDRTSTYEQYF. DNA for the CDR3: TGTGCCAGCAGCGTGGACAGGACGAGCACCTACGAGCAGTACTTC.

In its sample, this clonotype was seen many times. The chain links TRBV6-1 to TRBJ2-7; the D gene is possibly TRBD1 (7 bases). Germline V lookup: CDR1 MNHNS, CDR2 SASEGT. There are 15 residues in the CDR3. Trimming took off 6 bases at V and 0 bases at J, with 15 bases between the two ends. CDR3 nucleotides: TGTGCCAGCAGGGATCAGGGGGGCAGCTCCTACGAGCAGTACTTC. It codes for CASRDQGGSSYEQYF.

The chain joins TRBV5-1 to TRBJ2-2, with D hard to call. V was trimmed by 2 bases and J by 3 bases, leaving 8 bases between them. From germline, CDR1 is SGHRS and CDR2 YFSETQ. The CDR3 covers 14 residues. CDR3 coding DNA: TGCGCCAGCAGCTTAGGGTCCCACACCGGGGAGCTGTTTTTT. Translation gives CASSLGSHTGELFF.

The CDR3 region is CASSVPGGGGKTQYF. The DNA of the CDR3 is TGTGCCAGCAGTGTTCCGGGGGGGGGCGGAAAGACCCAGTACTTC. The gene calls are TRBV28 and TRBJ2-5; 8 nucleotides align to TRBD2. Looked up from germline, CDR1 is MDHEN and CDR2 is SYDVKM. The CDR3 covers 15 residues. V shed 5 bases and J 6 bases; nucleotides not matched to a gene: 11.

This clonotype was found many times. With a much larger clone just one base away, this may be a read error. V is TRBV27 and J is TRBJ1-5; 7 bases match TRBD1. CDR1 is MNHEY, CDR2 SMNVEV, per germline (reference sequence). Germline trimming cut 6 bases from V and 2 bases from J; bases unmatched to any gene: 4. The length of the CDR3 is 14 residues. CDR3 nucleotides: TGTGCCAGCAGCATCAGGGGGGGCAATCAGCCCCAGCATTTT. It specifies CASSIRGGNQPQHF.